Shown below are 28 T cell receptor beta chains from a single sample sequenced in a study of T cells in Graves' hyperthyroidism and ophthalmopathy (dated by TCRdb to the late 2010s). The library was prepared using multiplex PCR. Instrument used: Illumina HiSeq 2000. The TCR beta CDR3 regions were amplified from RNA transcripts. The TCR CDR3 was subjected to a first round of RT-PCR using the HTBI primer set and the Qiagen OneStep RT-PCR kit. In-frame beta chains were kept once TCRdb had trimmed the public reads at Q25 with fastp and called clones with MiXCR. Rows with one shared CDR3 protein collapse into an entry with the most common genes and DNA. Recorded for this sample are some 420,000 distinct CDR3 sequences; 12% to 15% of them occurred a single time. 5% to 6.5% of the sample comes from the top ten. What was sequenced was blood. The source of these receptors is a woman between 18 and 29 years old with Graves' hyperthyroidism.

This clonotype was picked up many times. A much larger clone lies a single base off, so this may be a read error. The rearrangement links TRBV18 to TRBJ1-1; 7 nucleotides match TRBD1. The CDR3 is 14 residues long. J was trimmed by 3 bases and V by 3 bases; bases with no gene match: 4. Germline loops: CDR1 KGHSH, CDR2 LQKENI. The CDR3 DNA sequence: TGTGCCAGCTCACCGACAGGGAGGGACACTGAAGCTTTCTTT. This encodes CASSPTGRDTEAFF.

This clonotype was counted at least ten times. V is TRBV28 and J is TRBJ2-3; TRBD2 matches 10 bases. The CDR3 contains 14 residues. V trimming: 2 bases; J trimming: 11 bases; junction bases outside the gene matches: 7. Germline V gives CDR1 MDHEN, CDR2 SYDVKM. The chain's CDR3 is CASSLMRASGRQYF. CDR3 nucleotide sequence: TGTGCCAGCAGTTTAATGAGGGCTAGCGGGAGGCAGTATTTT.

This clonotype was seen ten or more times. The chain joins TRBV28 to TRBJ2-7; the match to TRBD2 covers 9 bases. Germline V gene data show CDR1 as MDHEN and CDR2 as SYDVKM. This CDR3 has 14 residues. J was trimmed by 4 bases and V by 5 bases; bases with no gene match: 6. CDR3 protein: CASSGSGSKYEQYF. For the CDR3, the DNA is TGTGCCAGCAGTGGTAGCGGGAGTAAATACGAGCAGTACTTC.

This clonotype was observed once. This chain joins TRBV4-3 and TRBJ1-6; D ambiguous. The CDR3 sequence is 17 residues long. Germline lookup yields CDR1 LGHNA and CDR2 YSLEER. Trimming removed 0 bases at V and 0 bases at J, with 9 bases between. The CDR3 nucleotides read TGCGCCAGCAGCCAAGATGGCGGGAGCTCCTATAATTCACCCCTCCACTTT. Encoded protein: CASSQDGGSSYNSPLHF.

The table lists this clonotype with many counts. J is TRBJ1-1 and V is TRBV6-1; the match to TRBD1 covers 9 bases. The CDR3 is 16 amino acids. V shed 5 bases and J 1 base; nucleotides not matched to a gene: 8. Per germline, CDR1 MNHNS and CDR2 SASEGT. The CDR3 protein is CASSTGPGQGNTEAFF. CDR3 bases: TGTGCCAGCAGTACAGGACCGGGACAGGGGAACACTGAAGCTTTCTTT.

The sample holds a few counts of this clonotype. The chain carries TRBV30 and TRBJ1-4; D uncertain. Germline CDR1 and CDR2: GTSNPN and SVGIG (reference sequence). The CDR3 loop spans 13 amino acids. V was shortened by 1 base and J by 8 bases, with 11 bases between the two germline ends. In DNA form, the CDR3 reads TGTGCCTGGAGTGAGGGAGTAAAAGAAAAACTGTTTTTT. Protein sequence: CAWSEGVKEKLFF.

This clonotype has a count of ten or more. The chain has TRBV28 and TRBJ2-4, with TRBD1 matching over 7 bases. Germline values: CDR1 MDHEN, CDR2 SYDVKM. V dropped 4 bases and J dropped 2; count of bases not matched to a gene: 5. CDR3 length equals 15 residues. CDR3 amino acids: CASSSGGSTKNIQYF. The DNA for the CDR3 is TGTGCCAGCAGTTCAGGGGGTTCGACCAAAAACATTCAGTACTTC.

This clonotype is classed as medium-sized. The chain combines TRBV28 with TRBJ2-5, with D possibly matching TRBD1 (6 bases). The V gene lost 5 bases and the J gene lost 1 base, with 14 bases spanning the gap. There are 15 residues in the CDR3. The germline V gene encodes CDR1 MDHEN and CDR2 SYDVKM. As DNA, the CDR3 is TGTGCCAGCAGTACGACAGGACGACTCCAAGAGACCCAGTACTTC. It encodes CASSTTGRLQETQYF.

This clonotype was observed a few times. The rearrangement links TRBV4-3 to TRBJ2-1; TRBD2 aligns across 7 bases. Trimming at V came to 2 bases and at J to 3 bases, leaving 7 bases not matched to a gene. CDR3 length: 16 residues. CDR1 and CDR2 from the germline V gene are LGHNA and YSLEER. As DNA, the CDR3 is TGCGCCAGCAGCCAACACTTAGCGGGTGACTACAATGAGCAGTTCTTC. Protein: CASSQHLAGDYNEQFF.

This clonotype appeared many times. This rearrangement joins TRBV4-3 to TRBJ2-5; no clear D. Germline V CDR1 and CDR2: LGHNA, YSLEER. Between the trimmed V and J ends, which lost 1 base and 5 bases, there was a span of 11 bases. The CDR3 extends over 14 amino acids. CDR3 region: CASSQGSGWETQYF. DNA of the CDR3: TGCGCCAGCAGCCAAGGTTCGGGCTGGGAGACCCAGTACTTC.

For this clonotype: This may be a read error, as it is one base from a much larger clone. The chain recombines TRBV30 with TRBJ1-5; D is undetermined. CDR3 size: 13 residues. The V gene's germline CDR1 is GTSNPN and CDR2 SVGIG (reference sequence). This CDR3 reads CTWSGYSNQPQHF. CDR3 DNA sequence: TGTACCTGGAGTGGATATAGCAATCAGCCCCAGCATTTT.

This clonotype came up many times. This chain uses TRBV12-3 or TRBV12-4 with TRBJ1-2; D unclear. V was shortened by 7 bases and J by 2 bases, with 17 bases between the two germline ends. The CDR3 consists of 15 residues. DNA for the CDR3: TGTGCCAGCACCCAAAGAAAGTACACAAACTATGGCTACACCTTC. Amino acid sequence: CASTQRKYTNYGYTF.

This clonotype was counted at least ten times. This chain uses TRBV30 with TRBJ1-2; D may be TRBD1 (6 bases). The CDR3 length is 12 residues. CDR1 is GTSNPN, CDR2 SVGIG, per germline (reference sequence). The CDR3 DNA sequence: TGTGCTCACGCCCGGGACATCTATGGCTACACCTTC. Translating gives CAHARDIYGYTF. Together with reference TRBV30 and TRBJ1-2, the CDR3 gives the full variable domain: SQTIHQWPATLVQPVGSPLSLECTVEGTSNPNLYWYRQAAGRGLQLLFYSVGIGQISSEVPQNLSASRPQDRQFILSSKKLLLSDSGFYLCAHARDIYGYTFGSGTRLTVV.

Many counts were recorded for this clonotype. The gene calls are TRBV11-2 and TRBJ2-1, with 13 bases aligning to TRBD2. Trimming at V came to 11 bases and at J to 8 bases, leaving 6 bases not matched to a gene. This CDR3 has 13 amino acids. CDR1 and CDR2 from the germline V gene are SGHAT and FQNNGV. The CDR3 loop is CAARLAGGHEQFF. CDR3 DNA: TGTGCCGCACGACTAGCGGGAGGACATGAGCAGTTCTTC.

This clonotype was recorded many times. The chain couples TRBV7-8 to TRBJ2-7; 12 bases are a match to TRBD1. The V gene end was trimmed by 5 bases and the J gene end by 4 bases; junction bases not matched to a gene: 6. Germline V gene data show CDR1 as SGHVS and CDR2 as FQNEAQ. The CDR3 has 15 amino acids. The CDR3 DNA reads TGTGCCAGCAGCGCATCGGGACAGGGGGCTTACGAGCAGTACTTC. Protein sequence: CASSASGQGAYEQYF.

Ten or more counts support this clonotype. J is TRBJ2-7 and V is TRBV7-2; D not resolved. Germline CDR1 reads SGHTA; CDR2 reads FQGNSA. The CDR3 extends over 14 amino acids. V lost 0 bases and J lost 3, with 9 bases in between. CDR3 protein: CASSLAGPSYEQYF. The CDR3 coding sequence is TGTGCCAGCAGCTTAGCTGGGCCTAGCTACGAGCAGTACTTC.

The CDR3 region is CASSIVVGRYEQYF. The CDR3 DNA reads as TGTGCCAGTAGTATAGTCGTGGGCCGGTACGAGCAGTACTTC. The chain uses TRBV19 and TRBJ2-7; no reliable D call. V lost 1 base, J lost 4 bases, and 11 bases lay in between. The germline V gene has CDR1 LNHDA and CDR2 SQIVND (reference sequence). This CDR3 contains 14 residues. Full variable domain (rest looked up from reference TRBV19 and TRBJ2-7): DGGITQSPKYLFRKEGQNVTLSCEQNLNHDAMYWYRQDPGQGLRLIYYSQIVNDFQKGDIAEGYSVSREKKESFPLTVTSAQKNPTAFYLCASSIVVGRYEQYFGPGTRLTVT.

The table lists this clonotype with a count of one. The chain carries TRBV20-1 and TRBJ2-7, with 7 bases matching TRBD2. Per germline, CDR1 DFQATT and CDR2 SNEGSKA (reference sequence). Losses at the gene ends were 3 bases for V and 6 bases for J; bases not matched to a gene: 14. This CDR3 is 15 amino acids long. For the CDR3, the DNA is TGCAGTGCTAGTGATCGGGCGGGAGTCATCTCCGAGCAGTACTTC. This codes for CSASDRAGVISEQYF.

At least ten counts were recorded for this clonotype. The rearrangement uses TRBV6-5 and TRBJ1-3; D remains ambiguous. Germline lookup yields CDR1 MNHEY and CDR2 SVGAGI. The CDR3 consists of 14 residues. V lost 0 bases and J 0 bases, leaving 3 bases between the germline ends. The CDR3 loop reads CASSYSSSGNTIYF. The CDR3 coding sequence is TGTGCCAGCAGTTACTCAAGCTCTGGAAACACCATATATTTT.

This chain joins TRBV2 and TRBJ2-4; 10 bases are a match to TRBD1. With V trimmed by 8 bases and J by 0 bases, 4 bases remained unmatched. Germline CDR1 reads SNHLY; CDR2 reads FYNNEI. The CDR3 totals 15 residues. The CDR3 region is CASGGTGVAKNIQYF. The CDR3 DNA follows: TGTGCCAGCGGGGGGACAGGGGTAGCCAAAAACATTCAGTACTTC.

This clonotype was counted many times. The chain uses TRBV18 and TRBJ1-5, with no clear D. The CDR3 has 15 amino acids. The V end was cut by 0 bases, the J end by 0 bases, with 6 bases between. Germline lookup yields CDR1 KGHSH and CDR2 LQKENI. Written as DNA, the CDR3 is TGTGCCAGCTCACCACCGGACCGTAGCAATCAGCCCCAGCATTTT. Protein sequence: CASSPPDRSNQPQHF.

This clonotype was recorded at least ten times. The CDR3 DNA is TGTGCCAGCAGCCCGAGTGAGGTTGGCGGCTATGGCTACACCTTC. Its translation is CASSPSEVGGYGYTF. The V gene is TRBV7-9, the J gene TRBJ1-2; D is unclear. The length of the CDR3 is 15 residues. Trimming took off 5 bases at V and 4 bases at J, with 17 bases between the two ends. The V gene's germline CDR1 is SEHNR and CDR2 FQNEAQ (reference sequence).

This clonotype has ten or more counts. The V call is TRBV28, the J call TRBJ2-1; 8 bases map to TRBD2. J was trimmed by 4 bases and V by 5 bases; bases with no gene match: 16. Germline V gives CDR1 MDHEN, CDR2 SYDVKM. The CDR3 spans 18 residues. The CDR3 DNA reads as TGTGCCAGCAGTCCTCTACAGACTAGCGCTCTTAGGTACAATGAGCAGTTCTTC. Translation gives CASSPLQTSALRYNEQFF.

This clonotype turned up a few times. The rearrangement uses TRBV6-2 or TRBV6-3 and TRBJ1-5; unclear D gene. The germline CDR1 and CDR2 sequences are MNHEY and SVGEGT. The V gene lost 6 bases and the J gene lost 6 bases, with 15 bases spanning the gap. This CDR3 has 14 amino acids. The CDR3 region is CASRPTGVSQPQHF. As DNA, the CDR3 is TGTGCCAGCAGACCCACCGGGGTCAGTCAGCCCCAGCATTTT.

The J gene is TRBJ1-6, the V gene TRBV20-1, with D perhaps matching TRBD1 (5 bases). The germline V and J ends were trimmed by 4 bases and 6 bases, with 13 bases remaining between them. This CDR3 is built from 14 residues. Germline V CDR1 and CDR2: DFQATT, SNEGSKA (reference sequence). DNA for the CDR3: TGCAGTGCTACGCGGGGGAAATTTAATTCACCCCTCCACTTT. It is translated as CSATRGKFNSPLHF.

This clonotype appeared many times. The CDR3 nucleotides read TGCAGTGCTTCCGACCGGGGCACATATAGCAATCAGCCCCAGCATTTT. Translation gives CSASDRGTYSNQPQHF. V usage is TRBV20-1 and J usage is TRBJ1-5, with D possibly being TRBD1 (5 bases). Germline V gives CDR1 DFQATT, CDR2 SNEGSKA (reference sequence). Trimming removed 5 bases from V and 0 bases from J, with 17 bases in between. The CDR3 is made up of 16 amino acids.

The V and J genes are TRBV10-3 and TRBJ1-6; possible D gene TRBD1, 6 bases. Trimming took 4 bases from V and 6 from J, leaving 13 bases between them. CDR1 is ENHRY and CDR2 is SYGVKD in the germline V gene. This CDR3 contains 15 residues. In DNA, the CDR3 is TGTGCCATCAGTGGAACGACAGGATCTAATTCACCCCTCCACTTT. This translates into CAISGTTGSNSPLHF.

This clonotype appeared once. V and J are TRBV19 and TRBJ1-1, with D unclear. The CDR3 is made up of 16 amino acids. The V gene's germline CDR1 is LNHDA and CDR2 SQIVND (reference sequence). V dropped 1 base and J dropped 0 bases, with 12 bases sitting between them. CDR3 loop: CASSIVGQRMNTEAFF. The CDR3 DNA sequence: TGTGCCAGTAGTATAGTCGGTCAGCGGATGAACACTGAAGCTTTCTTT. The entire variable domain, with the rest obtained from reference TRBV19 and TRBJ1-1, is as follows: DGGITQSPKYLFRKEGQNVTLSCEQNLNHDAMYWYRQDPGQGLRLIYYSQIVNDFQKGDIAEGYSVSREKKESFPLTVTSAQKNPTAFYLCASSIVGQRMNTEAFFGQGTRLTVV.